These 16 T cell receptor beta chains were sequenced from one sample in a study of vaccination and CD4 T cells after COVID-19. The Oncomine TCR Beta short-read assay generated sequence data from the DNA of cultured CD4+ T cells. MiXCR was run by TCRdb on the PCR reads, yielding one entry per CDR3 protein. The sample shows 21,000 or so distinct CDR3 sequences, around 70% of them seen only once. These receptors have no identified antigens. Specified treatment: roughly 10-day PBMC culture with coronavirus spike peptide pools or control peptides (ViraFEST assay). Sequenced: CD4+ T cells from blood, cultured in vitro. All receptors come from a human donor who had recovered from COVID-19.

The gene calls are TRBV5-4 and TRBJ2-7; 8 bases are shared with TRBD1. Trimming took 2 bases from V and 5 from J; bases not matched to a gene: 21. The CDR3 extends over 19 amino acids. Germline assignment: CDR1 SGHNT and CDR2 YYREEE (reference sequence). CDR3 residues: CASSLIKGSGQGRYHEQYF. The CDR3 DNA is TGTGCCAGCAGCTTAATTAAGGGTTCAGGACAGGGCAGGTATCACGAGCAGTACTTC.

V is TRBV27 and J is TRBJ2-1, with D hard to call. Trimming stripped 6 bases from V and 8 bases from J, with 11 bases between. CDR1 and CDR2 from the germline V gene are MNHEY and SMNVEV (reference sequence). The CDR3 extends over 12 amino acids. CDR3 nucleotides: TGTGCCAGCAGAAGGAGCTTCGATGAGCAGTTCTTC. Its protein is CASRRSFDEQFF.

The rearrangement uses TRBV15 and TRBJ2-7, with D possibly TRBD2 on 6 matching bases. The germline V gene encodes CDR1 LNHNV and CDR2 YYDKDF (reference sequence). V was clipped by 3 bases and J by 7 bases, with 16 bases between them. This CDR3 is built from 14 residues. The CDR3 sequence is CATSRGGAVGEQYF. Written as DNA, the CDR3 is TGTGCCACCAGCAGGGGGGGAGCTGTTGGGGAGCAGTACTTC.

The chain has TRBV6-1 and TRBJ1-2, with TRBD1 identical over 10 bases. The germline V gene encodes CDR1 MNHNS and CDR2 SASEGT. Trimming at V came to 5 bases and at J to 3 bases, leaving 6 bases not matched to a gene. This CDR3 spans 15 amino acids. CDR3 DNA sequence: TGTGCCAGCAGTCCAGACAGGGGGCGATACTATGGCTACACCTTC. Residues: CASSPDRGRYYGYTF.

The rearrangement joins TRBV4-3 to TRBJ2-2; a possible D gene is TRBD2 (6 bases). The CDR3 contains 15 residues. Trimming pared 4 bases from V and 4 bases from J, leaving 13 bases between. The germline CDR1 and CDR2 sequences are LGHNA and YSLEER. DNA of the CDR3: TGCGCCAGCAGCCGCGGGGATAGCAGCACCGGGGAGCTGTTTTTT. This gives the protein CASSRGDSSTGELFF.

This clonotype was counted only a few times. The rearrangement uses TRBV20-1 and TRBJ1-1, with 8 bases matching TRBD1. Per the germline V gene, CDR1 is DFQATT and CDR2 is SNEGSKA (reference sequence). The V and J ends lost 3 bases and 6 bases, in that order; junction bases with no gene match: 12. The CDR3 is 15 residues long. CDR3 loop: CSARGTGLDISEAFF. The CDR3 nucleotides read TGCAGTGCTAGGGGGACAGGTCTAGATATCTCTGAAGCTTTCTTT.

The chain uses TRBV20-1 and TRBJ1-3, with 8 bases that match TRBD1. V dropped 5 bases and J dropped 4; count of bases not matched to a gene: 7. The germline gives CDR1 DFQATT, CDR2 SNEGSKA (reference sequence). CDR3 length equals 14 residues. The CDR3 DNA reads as TGCAGTGCTCCCGACAGGGGCGCAGGAAACACCATATATTTT. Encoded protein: CSAPDRGAGNTIYF.

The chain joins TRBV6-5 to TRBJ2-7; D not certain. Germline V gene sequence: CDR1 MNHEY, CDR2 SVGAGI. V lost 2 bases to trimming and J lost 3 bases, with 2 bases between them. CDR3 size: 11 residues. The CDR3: CASSYNYEQYF. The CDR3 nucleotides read TGTGCCAGCAGTTACAACTACGAGCAGTACTTC.

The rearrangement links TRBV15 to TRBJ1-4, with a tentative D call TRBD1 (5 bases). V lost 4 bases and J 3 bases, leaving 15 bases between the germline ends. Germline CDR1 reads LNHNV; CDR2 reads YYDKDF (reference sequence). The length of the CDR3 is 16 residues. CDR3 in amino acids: CATSNRKQASNEKLFF. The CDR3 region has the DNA TGTGCCACCAGCAACCGAAAACAGGCGTCTAATGAAAAACTGTTTTTT. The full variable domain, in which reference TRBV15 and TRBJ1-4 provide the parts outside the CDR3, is DAMVIQNPRYQVTQFGKPVTLSCSQTLNHNVMYWYQQKSSQAPKLLFHYYDKDFNNEADTPDNFQSRRPNTSFCFLDIRSPGLGDTAMYLCATSNRKQASNEKLFFGSGTQLSVL.

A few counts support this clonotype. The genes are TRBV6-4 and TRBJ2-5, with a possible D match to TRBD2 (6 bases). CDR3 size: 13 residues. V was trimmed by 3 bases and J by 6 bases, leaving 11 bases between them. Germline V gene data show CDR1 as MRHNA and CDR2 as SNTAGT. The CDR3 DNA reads TGTGCCAGCAGTGAGGTCGGGGGACAGACCCAGTACTTC. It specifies CASSEVGGQTQYF.

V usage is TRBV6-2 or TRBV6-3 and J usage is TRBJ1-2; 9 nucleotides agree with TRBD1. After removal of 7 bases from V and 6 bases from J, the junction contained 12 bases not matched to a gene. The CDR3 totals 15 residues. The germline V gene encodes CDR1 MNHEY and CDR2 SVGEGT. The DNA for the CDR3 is TGTGCCAGCACCGGAGCCGGGACAGGGTTGCATGGCTACACCTTC. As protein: CASTGAGTGLHGYTF.

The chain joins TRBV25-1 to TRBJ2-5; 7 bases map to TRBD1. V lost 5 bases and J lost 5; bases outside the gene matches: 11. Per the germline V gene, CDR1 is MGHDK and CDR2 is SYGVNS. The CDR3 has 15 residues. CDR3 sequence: CASSSTGAHRETQYF. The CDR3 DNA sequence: TGTGCCAGCAGTTCTACAGGGGCGCACAGGGAGACCCAGTACTTC.

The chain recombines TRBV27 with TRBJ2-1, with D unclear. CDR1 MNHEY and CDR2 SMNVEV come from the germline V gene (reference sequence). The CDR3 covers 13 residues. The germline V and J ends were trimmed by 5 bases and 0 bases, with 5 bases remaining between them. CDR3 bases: TGTGCCAGCAGTCCTCACTCCTACAATGAGCAGTTCTTC. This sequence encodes CASSPHSYNEQFF.

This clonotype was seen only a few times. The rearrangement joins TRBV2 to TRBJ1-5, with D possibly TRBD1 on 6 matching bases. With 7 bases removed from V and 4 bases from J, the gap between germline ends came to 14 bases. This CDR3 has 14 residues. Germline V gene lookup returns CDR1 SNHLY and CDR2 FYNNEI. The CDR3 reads CASKSQGWNQPQHF. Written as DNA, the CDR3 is TGTGCCAGCAAGTCACAGGGATGGAATCAGCCCCAGCATTTT.

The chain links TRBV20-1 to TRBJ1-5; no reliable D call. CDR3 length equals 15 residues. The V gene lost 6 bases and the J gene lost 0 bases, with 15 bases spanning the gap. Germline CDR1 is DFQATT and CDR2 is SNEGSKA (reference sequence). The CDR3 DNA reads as TGCAGTGCCCTGACGGACGGATCTAGCAATCAGCCCCAGCATTTT. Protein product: CSALTDGSSNQPQHF.

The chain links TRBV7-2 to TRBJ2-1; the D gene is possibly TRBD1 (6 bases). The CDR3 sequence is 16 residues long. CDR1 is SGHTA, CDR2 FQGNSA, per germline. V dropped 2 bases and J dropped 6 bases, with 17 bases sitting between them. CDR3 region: CASSLKGRGIFNEQFF. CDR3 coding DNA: TGTGCCAGCAGCTTAAAGGGCAGGGGTATATTCAATGAGCAGTTCTTC.